This T cell receptor beta chain was sequenced for a study of blood T cell repertoires in COVID-19. The overall study: The analysed material was cDNA or gDNA that came from T cells, B-cell-depleted T cells, or PBMCs.

Clones were read by immunoSEQ multiplex PCR, and TCRdb kept only the in-frame ones, dropping some. Here the sample spans just under 150,000 clones, around 83% being singletons. Trimming took off 7 bases at V and 0 bases at J, with 14 bases between the two ends. The CDR3 is 15 amino acids. Germline lookup yields CDR1 SNHLY and CDR2 FYNNEI. The chain uses TRBV2 and TRBJ2-3; TRBD1 is a possible D gene (6 bases). Sequencing input: peripheral blood. The TCR comes from a human donor with acute or convalescent COVID-19. The donor label of this sample is uncertain. In DNA, the CDR3 is TGTGCCAGCATTCCCCGACAGGTTAGCACAGATACGCAGTATTTT. Its translation: CASIPRQVSTDTQYF.